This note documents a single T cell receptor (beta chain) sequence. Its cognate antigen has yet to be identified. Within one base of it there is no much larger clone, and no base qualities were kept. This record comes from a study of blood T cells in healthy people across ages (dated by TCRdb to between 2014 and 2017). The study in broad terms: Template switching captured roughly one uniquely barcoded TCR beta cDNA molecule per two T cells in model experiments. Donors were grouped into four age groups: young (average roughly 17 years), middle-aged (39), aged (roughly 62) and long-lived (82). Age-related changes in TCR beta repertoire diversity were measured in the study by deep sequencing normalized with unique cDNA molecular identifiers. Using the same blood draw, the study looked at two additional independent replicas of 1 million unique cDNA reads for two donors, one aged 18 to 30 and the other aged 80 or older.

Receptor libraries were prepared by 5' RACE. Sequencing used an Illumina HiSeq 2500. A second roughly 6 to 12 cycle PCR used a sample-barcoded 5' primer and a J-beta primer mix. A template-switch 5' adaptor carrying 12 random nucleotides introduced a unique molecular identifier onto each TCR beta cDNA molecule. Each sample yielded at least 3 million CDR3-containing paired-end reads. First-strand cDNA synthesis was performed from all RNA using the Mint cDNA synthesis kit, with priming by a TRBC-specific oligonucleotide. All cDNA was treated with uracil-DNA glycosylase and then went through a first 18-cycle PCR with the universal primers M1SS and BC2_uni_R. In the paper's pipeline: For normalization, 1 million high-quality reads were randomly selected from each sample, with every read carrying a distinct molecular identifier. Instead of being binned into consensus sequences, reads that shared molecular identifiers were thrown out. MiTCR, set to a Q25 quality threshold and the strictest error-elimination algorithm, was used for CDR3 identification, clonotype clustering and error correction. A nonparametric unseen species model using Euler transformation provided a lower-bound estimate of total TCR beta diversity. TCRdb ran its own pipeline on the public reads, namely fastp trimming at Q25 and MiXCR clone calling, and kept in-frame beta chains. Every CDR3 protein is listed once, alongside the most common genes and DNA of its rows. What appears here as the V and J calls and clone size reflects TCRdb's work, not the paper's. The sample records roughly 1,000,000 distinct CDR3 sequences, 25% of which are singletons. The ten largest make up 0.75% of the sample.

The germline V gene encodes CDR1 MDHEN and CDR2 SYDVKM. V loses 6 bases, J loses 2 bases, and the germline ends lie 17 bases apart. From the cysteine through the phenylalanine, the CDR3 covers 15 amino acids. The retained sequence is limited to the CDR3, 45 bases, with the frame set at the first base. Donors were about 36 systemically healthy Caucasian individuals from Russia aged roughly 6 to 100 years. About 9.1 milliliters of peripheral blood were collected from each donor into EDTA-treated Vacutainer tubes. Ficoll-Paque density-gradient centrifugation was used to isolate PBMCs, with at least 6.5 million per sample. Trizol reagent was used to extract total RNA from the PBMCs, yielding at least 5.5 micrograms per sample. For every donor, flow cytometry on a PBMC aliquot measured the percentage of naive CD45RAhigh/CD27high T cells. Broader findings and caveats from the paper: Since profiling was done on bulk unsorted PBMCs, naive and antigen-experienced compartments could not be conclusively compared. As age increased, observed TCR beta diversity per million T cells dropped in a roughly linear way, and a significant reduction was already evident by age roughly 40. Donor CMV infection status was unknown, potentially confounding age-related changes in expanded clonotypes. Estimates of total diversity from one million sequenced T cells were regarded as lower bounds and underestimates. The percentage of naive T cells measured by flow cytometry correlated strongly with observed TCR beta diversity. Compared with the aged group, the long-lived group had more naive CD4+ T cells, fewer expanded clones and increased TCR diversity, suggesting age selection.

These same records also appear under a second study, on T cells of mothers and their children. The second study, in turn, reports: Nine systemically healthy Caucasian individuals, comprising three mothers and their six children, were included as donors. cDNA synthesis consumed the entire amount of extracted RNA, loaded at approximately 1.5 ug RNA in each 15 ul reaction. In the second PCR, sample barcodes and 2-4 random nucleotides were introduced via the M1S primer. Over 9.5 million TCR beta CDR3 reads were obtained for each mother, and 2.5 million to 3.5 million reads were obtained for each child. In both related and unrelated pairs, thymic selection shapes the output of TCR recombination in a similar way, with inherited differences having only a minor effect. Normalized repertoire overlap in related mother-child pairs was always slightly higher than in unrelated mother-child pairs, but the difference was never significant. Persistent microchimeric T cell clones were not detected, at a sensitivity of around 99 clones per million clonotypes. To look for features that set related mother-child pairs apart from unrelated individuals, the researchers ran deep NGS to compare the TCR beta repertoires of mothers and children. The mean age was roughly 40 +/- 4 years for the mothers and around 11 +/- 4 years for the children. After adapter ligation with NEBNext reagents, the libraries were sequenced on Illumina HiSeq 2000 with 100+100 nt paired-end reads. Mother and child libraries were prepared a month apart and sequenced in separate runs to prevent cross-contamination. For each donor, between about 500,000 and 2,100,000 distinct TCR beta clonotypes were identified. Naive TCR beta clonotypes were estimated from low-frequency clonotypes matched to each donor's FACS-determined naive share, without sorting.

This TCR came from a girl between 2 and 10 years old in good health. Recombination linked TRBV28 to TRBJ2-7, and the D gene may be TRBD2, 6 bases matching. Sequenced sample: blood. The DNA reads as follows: TGTGCCAGCAGATTAGGAGGAGGGACCACCTACGAGCAGTACTTC. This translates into CASRLGGGTTYEQYF. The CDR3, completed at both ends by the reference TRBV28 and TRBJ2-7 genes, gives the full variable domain DVKVTQSSRYLVKRTGEKVFLECVQDMDHENMFWYRQDPGLGLRLIYFSYDVKMKEKGDIPEGYSVSREKKERFSLILESASTNQTSMYLCASRLGGGTTYEQYFGPGTRLTVT.